This T cell receptor (beta chain) came from a study of PD-1 blockade in classical Hodgkin lymphoma. General study results and limits: Baseline diversity resembling that of newly diagnosed patients was seen in complete responders. Significantly greater TCR diversity emerged by C4D1 in CD4+ cells but not CD8+ cells.

Indicated time point: cycle 4 day 1 (C4D1), after 5 to 7 weeks of nivolumab. Autologous stem cell transplantation was followed by relapse in every patient, and brentuximab vedotin exposure varied. Isolated CD8+ T cells were derived from thawed PBMCs through magnetic negative selection. The study recorded best responses of complete response, partial response or progressive disease. The CDR3 is made up of 19 amino acids. Germline CDR1 LNHDA, CDR2 SQIVND (reference sequence). The trim removed 6 bases at V and 0 bases at J, leaving 15 bases unmatched. As concerns this clone: The antigen is not known.

Assay used: immunoSEQ multiplex PCR; TCRdb lists only in-frame clones, some missing. This repertoire shows 15,000 to 20,000 clones, 88% found once; its top ten account for less than 5.5%. The sequence derives from a human donor with classical Hodgkin lymphoma. The source material was CD8+ T cells from blood, sampled before the fourth cycle of nivolumab. The chain links TRBV19 to TRBJ1-4, with 8 positions matching TRBD1. The CDR3 region is CASSVKTGVSPATNEKLFF. The CDR3 DNA reads TGTGCCAGTAGCGTAAAGACAGGGGTCTCTCCAGCAACTAATGAAAAACTGTTTTTT.